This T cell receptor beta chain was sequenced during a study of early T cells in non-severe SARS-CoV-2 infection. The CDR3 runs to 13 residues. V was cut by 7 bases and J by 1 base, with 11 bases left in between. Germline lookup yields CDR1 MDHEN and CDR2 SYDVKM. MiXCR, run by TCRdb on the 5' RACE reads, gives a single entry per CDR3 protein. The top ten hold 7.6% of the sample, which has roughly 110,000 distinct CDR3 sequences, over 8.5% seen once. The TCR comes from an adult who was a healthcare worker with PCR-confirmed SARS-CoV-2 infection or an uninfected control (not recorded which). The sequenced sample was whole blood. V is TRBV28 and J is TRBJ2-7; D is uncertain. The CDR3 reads CASNPRNSYEQYF. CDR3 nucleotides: TGTGCCAGCAACCCGCGGAATTCCTACGAGCAGTACTTC.